This T cell receptor beta chain is drawn from a study of cytomegalovirus exposure and HLA in healthy donors. In the study overall: Assignment to the Caucasian-associated ancestry cluster applied to around 82% of the 350 to 500 genotyped donors. Study results and caveats: In a later analysis, several top co-occurrence clusters appeared linked to parvovirus B19, influenza, CMV and Epstein-Barr virus. The study recorded 150 to 200 TCR beta chains that were cytomegalovirus-associated. Because they were indistinguishable, some V segments, including TRBV6-2 and TRBV6-3, were excluded.

Of note for this clone: Its antigen is not identified.

The PCR used 60 Vbeta and 13 Jbeta primers. Generated by immunoSEQ multiplex PCR, the TCRdb table keeps only in-frame clones and is missing some. The sample lists about 190,000 clones, 80% seen once, with 1.1% in the top ten. Germline V gene lookup returns CDR1 MNHEY and CDR2 SMNVEV (reference sequence). Trimming shortened V by 2 bases and J by 5 bases, and 6 bases separated the two germline ends. CDR3 length: 13 amino acids. The rearrangement links TRBV27 to TRBJ2-2, with D uncertain. Sample: PBMCs. This clonotype was obtained from a woman aged 40 to 50 in good health and CMV-seronegative. This CDR3 reads CASSLPPTGELFF. The CDR3 bases are TGTGCCAGCAGTTTACCCCCAACCGGGGAGCTGTTTTTT.